The 5 T cell receptor beta chains listed next were all sequenced from one sample in a study of shared clonotypes between healthy human individuals. The method was immunoSEQ multiplex PCR; TCRdb's version includes in-frame clones alone and lacks a portion of them. The sample holds around 440,000 clones, 60% to 80% seen once. Sample: PBMCs. The origin of the receptors is a woman in her thirties or forties in good health. Some clones in this sample may be carry-over from other donors' samples.

This clone was recorded once. The genes are TRBV29-1 and TRBJ1-4, with TRBD1 matching 8 bases. The CDR3 is 14 residues long. The trim removed 6 bases at V and 2 bases at J, leaving 5 bases unmatched. Germline assignment: CDR1 SQVTM and CDR2 ANQGSEA. CDR3 protein: CSVADRGTNEKLFF. The CDR3 DNA sequence: TGCAGCGTCGCTGACAGGGGCACTAATGAAAAACTGTTTTTT. The full variable domain, with the rest looked up from reference TRBV29-1 and TRBJ1-4, is SAVISQKPSRDICQRGTSLTIQCQVDSQVTMMFWYRQQPGQSLTLIATANQGSEATYESGFVIDKFPISRPNLTFSTLTVSNMSPEDSSIYLCSVADRGTNEKLFFGSGTQLSVL.

This chain uses TRBV28 with TRBJ2-2; unclear D gene. With 4 bases removed from V and 9 bases from J, the gap between germline ends came to 9 bases. This CDR3 has 12 amino acids. Germline V gene sequence: CDR1 MDHEN, CDR2 SYDVKM. The CDR3 spells CASSSNSRELFF. CDR3 nucleotide sequence: TGTGCCAGCAGTTCGAATTCTCGGGAGCTGTTTTTT.

This clone was detected only once. This sequence joins TRBV27 and TRBJ1-3; 7 bases align to TRBD1. J gave up 0 bases and V 6 bases, and 5 bases lay outside the gene matches. This CDR3 region has 15 residues. Germline V gene sequence: CDR1 MNHEY, CDR2 SMNVEV (reference sequence). The DNA of the CDR3 is TGTGCCAGCAGATCGACAGGGAACTCTGGAAACACCATATATTTT. Protein product: CASRSTGNSGNTIYF.

A word on this clone: This likely reflects a read error, since a far larger clone is one base away. This chain links TRBV2 with TRBJ2-7; D is possibly TRBD1 or TRBD2 (5 bases each). Germline lookup yields CDR1 SNHLY and CDR2 FYNNEI. The CDR3 is made up of 14 amino acids. The CDR3 DNA reads as TGTGCCAGCAGTGTGGAGGACAACTCCTACGAGCAGCACTTC. Translation: CASSVEDNSYEQHF.

The chain carries TRBV9 and TRBJ2-3, with 7 bases matching TRBD2. CDR1 is SGDLS, CDR2 YYNGEE, per germline. Trimming removed 0 bases from V and 1 base from J; junction bases left unmatched: 2. CDR3 length: 15 amino acids. CDR3 in amino acids: CASSVDLAGTDTQYF. CDR3 nucleotides: TGTGCCAGCAGCGTAGACCTAGCGGGCACAGATACGCAGTATTTT.